The 5 T cell receptor beta chains below all came from one sample that was sequenced in a study of blood T cell repertoires in COVID-19. Libraries were prepared by immunoSEQ multiplex PCR; TCRdb keeps only in-frame clonotypes and omits some of them. The repertoire holds about 64,000 clones, with 88% as singletons. The specimen was peripheral blood. The receptors derive from a woman aged 60-75 years with COVID-19, enrolled during active disease.

The chain carries TRBV27 and TRBJ1-5; 12 nucleotides agree with TRBD1. CDR1 and CDR2 (germline): MNHEY, SMNVEV (reference sequence). V was clipped by 6 bases and J by 9 bases; unmatched bases: 3. The CDR3 totals 13 residues. CDR3 nucleotides: TGTGCCAGCAGGGGACAGGGGGCTTTGCCCCAGCATTTT. Protein: CASRGQGALPQHF.

V gene TRBV5-6 combines with J gene TRBJ2-7, with a tentative D call TRBD1 (5 bases). The CDR3 covers 13 residues. Deletions cut 2 bases from V and 2 bases from J, with 8 bases between. CDR1 SGHDT and CDR2 YYEEEE come from the germline V gene. This CDR3 is CASSLQATYEQYF. In DNA form, the CDR3 reads TGTGCCAGCAGCTTACAGGCTACCTACGAGCAGTACTTC.

This sequence joins TRBV12-3 or TRBV12-4 and TRBJ1-4; D is unresolved. The CDR3 runs 12 residues. The V and J ends lost 6 bases and 5 bases respectively, with 7 bases between them. The CDR3 DNA reads as TGTGCCAGCAGAAAACAAAATGAAAAACTGTTTTTT. Its protein is CASRKQNEKLFF.

The chain joins TRBV20-1 to TRBJ1-3; D not certain. CDR3 length: 14 amino acids. Trimming removed 3 bases from V and 0 bases from J, with 9 bases in between. Germline CDR1 DFQATT, CDR2 SNEGSKA (reference sequence). The CDR3 region is CSASPTDSGNTIYF. Here the CDR3 DNA reads TGCAGTGCTAGTCCCACAGACTCTGGAAACACCATATATTTT.

V gene TRBV2 combines with J gene TRBJ2-7, with 9 nucleotides matching TRBD1. Germline V gene data show CDR1 as SNHLY and CDR2 as FYNNEI. V shed 6 bases and J 4 bases; nucleotides not matched to a gene: 16. This CDR3 region has 17 residues. As DNA, the CDR3 is TGTGCCAGCAGCGAGCTTTCCGGGACAGGGTTTTTTTACGAGCAGTACTTC. Protein: CASSELSGTGFFYEQYF.